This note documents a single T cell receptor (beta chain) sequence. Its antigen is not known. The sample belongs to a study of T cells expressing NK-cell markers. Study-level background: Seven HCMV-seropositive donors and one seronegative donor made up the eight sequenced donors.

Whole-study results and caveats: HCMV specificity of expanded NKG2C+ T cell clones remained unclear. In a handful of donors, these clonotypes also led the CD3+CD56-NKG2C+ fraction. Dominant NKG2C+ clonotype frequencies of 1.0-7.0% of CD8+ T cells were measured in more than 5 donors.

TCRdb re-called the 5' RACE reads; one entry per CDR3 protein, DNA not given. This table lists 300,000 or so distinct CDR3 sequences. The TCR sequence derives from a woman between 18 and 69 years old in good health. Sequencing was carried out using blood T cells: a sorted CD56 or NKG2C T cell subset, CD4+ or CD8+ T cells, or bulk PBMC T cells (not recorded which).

CDR3 sequence reads: CASSFFAGASDGYTF. The chain has TRBV7-2 and TRBJ1-2; the D gene TCRdb calls, TRBD1, cannot be checked with no DNA. In germline, CDR1 is SGHTA, CDR2 FQGNSA. The CDR3 is made up of 15 amino acids.